Below, one T cell receptor (beta chain) is given with its context. Its antigen remains unidentified. The data belong to a study of cytomegalovirus exposure and HLA in healthy donors. On the study more broadly: The study placed around 80% of its roughly 400 genotyped donors in the Caucasian-associated ancestry cluster.

Use of 60 Vbeta and 13 Jbeta primers characterized the PCR. TCRdb's table, derived via immunoSEQ multiplex PCR, lists solely in-frame clones and lacks some. The sample includes approximately 91,000 clones, about 89% of them seen just once. Study-wide points: Earlier analysis looked at TCR beta V segments, and most were productive about 90% or about 30% of the time.

There are 14 residues in the CDR3. Trimming pared 7 bases from V and 1 base from J, leaving 13 bases between. Germline lookup yields CDR1 MNHEY and CDR2 SMNVEV (reference sequence). V and J are TRBV27 and TRBJ1-1; no definite D call. Sequenced: PBMCs. The clonotype originates from a man aged 30 to 45 in good health and CMV-seropositive. CDR3 in amino acids: CASTTQGGNTEAFF. DNA for the CDR3: TGTGCCAGCACTACCCAAGGAGGGAACACTGAAGCTTTCTTT.